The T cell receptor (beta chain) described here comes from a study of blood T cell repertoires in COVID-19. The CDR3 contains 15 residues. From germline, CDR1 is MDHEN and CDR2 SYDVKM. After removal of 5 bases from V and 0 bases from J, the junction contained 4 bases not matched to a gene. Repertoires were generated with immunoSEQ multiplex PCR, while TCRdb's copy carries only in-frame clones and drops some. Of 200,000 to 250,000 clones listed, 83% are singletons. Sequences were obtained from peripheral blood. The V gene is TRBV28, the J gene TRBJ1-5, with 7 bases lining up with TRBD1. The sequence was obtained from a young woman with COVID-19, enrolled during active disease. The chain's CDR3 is CASSLTGDSNQPQHF. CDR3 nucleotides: TGTGCCAGCAGTCTCACAGGGGATAGCAATCAGCCCCAGCATTTT.